The next 18 T cell receptor beta chains were all read from a single sample in a study of human T cells and chemical hapten exposure. One entry per CDR3 protein results from TCRdb running MiXCR on the RACE reads. Here the sample spans approximately 38,000 distinct CDR3 sequences, under 12% being singletons. Time point meaning: pre-sensitization, week 0. Specified treatment: therapeutic diphenylcyclopropenone sensitization with weekly scalp DPC. Here the sequenced sample was whole blood, taken in connection with sensitization to the hapten diphenylcyclopropenone (DPC). All receptors derive from a man between 25 and 39 years old with alopecia areata. Some clones in this sample may be carry-over from other donors' samples.

This clonotype was seen at least ten times. The chain carries TRBV6-5 and TRBJ1-2; D is undetermined. The CDR3 is 14 residues long. V lost 5 bases, J lost 8 bases, and 18 bases lay in between. CDR1 and CDR2 (germline): MNHEY, SVGAGI. CDR3 nucleotide sequence: TGTGCCAGCAGTCTCGACGGGAGGTCTGGAGGCTACACCTTC. Its protein is CASSLDGRSGGYTF.

Only a few counts were recorded for this clonotype. The chain uses TRBV6-1 and TRBJ2-3; D call uncertain. Germline CDR1 and CDR2: MNHNS and SASEGT. There are 13 residues in the CDR3. The V end was cut by 6 bases, the J end by 2 bases, with 9 bases between. CDR3 nucleotide sequence: TGTGCCAGCAGGGAGCGTTTCACAGATACGCAGTATTTT. Amino acid sequence: CASRERFTDTQYF.

This clonotype has only a few counts. The rearrangement links TRBV4-2 to TRBJ2-5; 9 bases are shared with TRBD2. CDR3 length: 18 amino acids. V shed 4 bases and J 5 bases; nucleotides not matched to a gene: 17. Germline assignment: CDR1 LGHNA and CDR2 YNFKEQ. This CDR3 reads CASSRTLPWTSVGETQYF. The CDR3 DNA reads TGTGCCAGCAGCCGAACACTCCCCTGGACTAGCGTTGGGGAGACCCAGTACTTC.

This chain links TRBV29-1 with TRBJ1-1; D uncertain. CDR1 SQVTM and CDR2 ANQGSEA come from the germline V gene. The CDR3 is made up of 13 amino acids. The V end lost 4 bases, the J end lost 0 bases, and 9 bases lay between the germline ends. DNA for the CDR3: TGCAGCGTTGTCCGTCGGATGAACACTGAAGCTTTCTTT. Encoded protein: CSVVRRMNTEAFF.

CDR3 protein: CASSPPRGTEAFF. The CDR3 region has the DNA TGTGCCAGCTCACCACCTAGAGGAACTGAAGCTTTCTTT. The chain joins TRBV18 to TRBJ1-1; the D is unclear. The length of the CDR3 is 13 residues. Per the germline V gene, CDR1 is KGHSH and CDR2 is LQKENI. V lost 0 bases to trimming and J lost 5 bases, with 7 bases between them.

V gene TRBV7-8 combines with J gene TRBJ2-1; perhaps TRBD2 as D (5 bases). V was shortened by 6 bases and J by 5 bases, with 17 bases between the two germline ends. Germline lookup yields CDR1 SGHVS and CDR2 FQNEAQ. This CDR3 is built from 15 residues. In DNA form, the CDR3 reads TGTGCCAGCAGTCTGGAAGGAGGTGGGGACAATGAGCAGTTCTTC. Translated: CASSLEGGGDNEQFF. Variable domain in full (rest from reference TRBV7-8 and TRBJ2-1): GAGVSQSPRYKVAKRGQDVALRCDPISGHVSLFWYQQALGQGPEFLTYFQNEAQLDKSGLPSDRFFAERPEGSVSTLKIQRTQQEDSAVYLCASSLEGGGDNEQFFGPGTRLTVL.

In this sample, this clonotype turned up many times. The rearrangement links TRBV19 to TRBJ2-7; no clear D gene. Germline assignment: CDR1 LNHDA and CDR2 SQIVND (reference sequence). Trimming cost V 8 bases and J 3 bases, with 8 bases left between them. The CDR3 has 11 amino acids. In DNA form, the CDR3 reads TGTGCCAGTGGCAGGTACTACGAGCAGTACTTC. It specifies CASGRYYEQYF.

This clonotype appeared many times. The chain uses TRBV6-1 and TRBJ2-7; tentatively, D is TRBD1 (6 bases). Looked up from germline, CDR1 is MNHNS and CDR2 is SASEGT. V lost 2 bases and J lost 4, with 12 bases in between. This CDR3 region has 14 residues. CDR3 nucleotides: TGTGCCAGCAGTGAATTCTTACAGGGTTACGAGCAGTACGTC. Residues: CASSEFLQGYEQYV.

This clonotype was counted only a few times. CDR3 coding DNA: TGTGCCAGCAGCATAGCGGGGGCCAACACAGATACGCAGTATTTT. Its protein is CASSIAGANTDTQYF. V gene TRBV7-3 combines with J gene TRBJ2-3, with TRBD2 matching over 9 bases. V lost 5 bases, J lost 2 bases, and 5 bases stayed unmatched. Germline V lookup: CDR1 SGHTA, CDR2 FQGTGA. This CDR3 is 15 amino acids long.

The sample holds a few counts of this clonotype. V usage is TRBV12-3 or TRBV12-4 and J usage is TRBJ1-5; D uncertain. Deletions cut 5 bases from V and 2 bases from J, with 19 bases between. The CDR3 runs to 17 residues. DNA for the CDR3: TGTGCCAGCAGTCCGTTGGCGGGGATGGCTGGCAATCAGCCCCAGCATTTT. Its protein is CASSPLAGMAGNQPQHF.

This clonotype appeared many times. J is TRBJ1-4 and V is TRBV28; 7 nucleotides align to TRBD1. V lost 2 bases to trimming and J lost 7 bases; unmatched junction nucleotides: 4. Germline V CDR1 and CDR2: MDHEN, SYDVKM. CDR3 length: 14 residues. The CDR3 DNA sequence: TGTGCCAGCAGTTTAGACAGGGTGATTGAAAAACTGTTTTTT. Protein product: CASSLDRVIEKLFF.

There are many counts of this clonotype. The chain couples TRBV20-1 to TRBJ1-1; 8 positions match TRBD1. The trim removed 0 bases at V and 1 base at J, leaving 4 bases unmatched. CDR3 length: 15 residues. Germline V gene lookup returns CDR1 DFQATT and CDR2 SNEGSKA (reference sequence). The CDR3 DNA follows: TGCAGTGCTAGAGATGCAGGGGGCAGGAACACTGAAGCTTTCTTT. Translating gives CSARDAGGRNTEAFF.

The sample holds many counts of this clonotype. This chain uses TRBV11-2 with TRBJ2-2; either TRBD1 or TRBD2 may supply D (5 bases each). The V end was cut by 3 bases, the J end by 4 bases, with 9 bases between. This CDR3 has 14 residues. Germline CDR1 SGHAT, CDR2 FQNNGV. CDR3 amino acids: CASSFWGTTGELFF. The CDR3 DNA reads as TGTGCCAGCAGCTTTTGGGGGACCACCGGGGAGCTGTTTTTT.

The rearrangement joins TRBV7-9 to TRBJ2-7; weak D call: TRBD1 (5 bases). Per the germline V gene, CDR1 is SEHNR and CDR2 is FQNEAQ (reference sequence). This CDR3 spans 14 amino acids. V was clipped by 5 bases and J by 3 bases, with 14 bases between them. Here the CDR3 reads CASSQRTGFYEQYF. The CDR3 region has the DNA TGTGCCAGCAGCCAACGTACAGGTTTCTACGAGCAGTACTTC. Using reference TRBV7-9 and TRBJ2-7 for the parts outside the CDR3, the full variable domain is DTGVSQNPRHKITKRGQNVTFRCDPISEHNRLYWYRQTLGQGPEFLTYFQNEAQLEKSRLLSDRFSAERPKGSFSTLEIQRTEQGDSAMYLCASSQRTGFYEQYFGPGTRLTVT.

The V gene is TRBV20-1, the J gene TRBJ2-1; D not resolved. CDR3 length equals 14 residues. CDR1 is DFQATT, CDR2 SNEGSKA, per germline (reference sequence). Trimming left V 1 base short and J 6 bases short, with 13 bases between. The CDR3 bases are TGCAGTGCTAGAGGCGCAATAGGAGCCAATGAGCAGTTCTTC. It specifies CSARGAIGANEQFF.

V gene TRBV9 combines with J gene TRBJ1-3; unclear D gene. This CDR3 region has 16 residues. Trimming pared 2 bases from V and 4 bases from J, leaving 16 bases between. Germline CDR1 and CDR2: SGDLS and YYNGEE. As DNA, the CDR3 is TGTGCCAGCAGCGTTTCGCCAGTTAACTTCGGAAACACCATATATTTT. Its translation is CASSVSPVNFGNTIYF.

The chain has TRBV11-2 and TRBJ2-5; possible D gene TRBD2, 5 bases. The CDR3 covers 15 residues. The germline V gene has CDR1 SGHAT and CDR2 FQNNGV. V lost 2 bases and J lost 0, with 10 bases in between. This chain's CDR3 is CASSLYRADQETQYF. For the CDR3, the DNA is TGTGCCAGCAGCTTATATCGAGCGGACCAAGAGACCCAGTACTTC.

The chain links TRBV5-6 to TRBJ2-7; 8 nucleotides match TRBD1. Per the germline V gene, CDR1 is SGHDT and CDR2 is YYEEEE. The V and J ends lost 3 bases and 1 base, in that order; junction bases with no gene match: 3. The CDR3 is 14 residues long. The CDR3 bases are TGTGCCAGCAGCTCAGACAGGGGTTCCTACGAGCAGTACGTC. Amino acids: CASSSDRGSYEQYV.